Below, 3 T cell receptor beta chains from the same sample are listed, as sequenced in a study of blood T cell repertoires in COVID-19 (dated by TCRdb to the early 2020s). To prepare the library, the immunoSEQ multiplex PCR assay was applied. In TCRdb, the immuneACCESS table is reduced to in-frame sequences with V and J assigned. These tables do not hold every clone; where another copy was compared, an unresolved V gene accounts for under half, and the others remain unexplained. The sample has more than 300,000 clones on record, approximately 88% of them singletons. The ten largest clonotypes hold under 6.5% of the sample. Sequencing used peripheral blood. These receptors came from a man in his late teens or twenties who had recovered from COVID-19.

The V and J genes are TRBV30 and TRBJ2-1; 8 nucleotides match TRBD2. J lost 5 bases, V lost 2 bases, and 5 bases had no gene match. This CDR3 is 14 amino acids long. The germline V gene encodes CDR1 GTSNPN and CDR2 SVGIG (reference sequence). CDR3 nucleotide sequence: TGTGCCTGGAGTATCGGGAGGGGAAACAATGAGCAGTTCTTC. Amino acids: CAWSIGRGNNEQFF.

The chain couples TRBV3-1 (or the pseudogene TRBV3-2) to TRBJ1-6; TRBD1 matches 8 bases. Germline V gene lookup returns CDR1 LGHDT and CDR2 YNNKEL (reference sequence). This CDR3 comprises 14 residues. V trimming: 4 bases; J trimming: 6 bases; junction bases outside the gene matches: 2. The DNA for the CDR3 is TGTGCCAGCAGCCTTACAGGGGGTAATTCACCCCTCCACTTT. Protein sequence: CASSLTGGNSPLHF.

The V gene is TRBV2, the J gene TRBJ2-1, with 12 nucleotides matching TRBD2. With 7 bases clipped from V and 6 bases from J, the junction kept 4 bases outside the gene matches. This CDR3 region has 14 residues. In germline, CDR1 is SNHLY, CDR2 FYNNEI. This CDR3 reads CASTSGGALNEQFF. In DNA, the CDR3 is TGTGCCAGCACTAGCGGGGGGGCTCTCAATGAGCAGTTCTTC.